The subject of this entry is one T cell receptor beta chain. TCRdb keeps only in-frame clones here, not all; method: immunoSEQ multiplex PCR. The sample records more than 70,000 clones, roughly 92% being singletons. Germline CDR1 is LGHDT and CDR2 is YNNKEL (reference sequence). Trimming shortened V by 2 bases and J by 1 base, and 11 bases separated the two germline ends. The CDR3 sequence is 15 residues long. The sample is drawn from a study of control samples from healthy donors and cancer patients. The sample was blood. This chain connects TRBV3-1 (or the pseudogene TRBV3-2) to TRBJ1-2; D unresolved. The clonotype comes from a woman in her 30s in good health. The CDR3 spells CASSQRRRGNYGYTF. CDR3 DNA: TGTGCCAGCAGCCAACGCCGTCGGGGTAACTATGGCTACACCTTC.